This T cell receptor (beta chain) was identified in a study of cytomegalovirus exposure and HLA in healthy donors. Study-wide results and limits: The study labeled approximately 150 TCR beta chains cytomegalovirus-associated.

Remarks on this clone: Its antigen is unidentified.

The study ran its PCR with 60 Vbeta and 13 Jbeta primers. TCRdb's copy holds only in-frame clones and misses some; the assay was immunoSEQ multiplex PCR. The table records a few hundred thousand clones, 75% to 80% of them present only once. This CDR3 is built from 15 residues. Germline-derived CDR1 and CDR2 are SQVTM and ANQGSEA. The V gene lost 3 bases and the J gene lost 4 bases, with 19 bases spanning the gap. The J gene is TRBJ2-7, the V gene TRBV29-1, with D maybe TRBD1 (6 bases). The TCR comes from a man between 18 and 29 years old in good health and CMV-seronegative. The sample taken for sequencing was PBMCs. CDR3 nucleotide sequence: TGCAGCGTTGAGCAGCAGGGGACACCAAATTACGAGCAGTACTTC. Translating gives CSVEQQGTPNYEQYF.